The 12 T cell receptor beta chains listed next were all sequenced from one sample in a study of shared clonotypes between healthy human individuals (TCRdb year 2020). CD8 naive samples were CD45RO-negative cells positively selected for CCR7, giving a CD45RA+CCR7+ population that excluded TemRA cells. The library was built by means of the immunoSEQ multiplex PCR assay. Held by TCRdb, this immuneACCESS table contains in-frame sequences only and omits some clones. Under half of the omission traces to an unresolved V gene where checked; the cause of the rest is unknown. The sample includes about 580,000 clones, with 98% observed a single time. The ten most abundant clones make up 0.3% of the sample. Sequenced: naive CD8+ T cells sorted from blood. The cell subset or site label for this specimen denotes: CD45RA+CCR7+. These receptors originate from a man aged 30 to 39 in good health.

The chain couples TRBV28 to TRBJ2-1; 13 bases agree with TRBD2. J gave up 3 bases and V 7 bases, and 6 bases lay outside the gene matches. CDR1 is MDHEN, CDR2 SYDVKM, per germline. The CDR3 spans 16 residues. The DNA of the CDR3 is TGTGCCAGCATCCCCGGACTAGCGGGAGACTACAATGAGCAGTTCTTC. This codes for CASIPGLAGDYNEQFF.

The chain combines TRBV4-1 with TRBJ2-1; tentative D call: TRBD1 (6 bases). The germline V gene encodes CDR1 MGHRA and CDR2 YSYEKL. The CDR3 contains 14 residues. Trimming took off 3 bases at V and 6 bases at J, with 12 bases between the two ends. CDR3 coding DNA: TGCGCCAGCAGCCACCGGACAGTGGGCAATGAGCAGTTCTTC. Protein sequence: CASSHRTVGNEQFF.

The chain combines TRBV10-3 with TRBJ2-7, with a weak D call TRBD2 (6 bases). This CDR3 is built from 15 residues. V was cut by 4 bases and J by 3 bases, with 16 bases left in between. CDR1 is ENHRY and CDR2 is SYGVKD in the germline V gene. CDR3 DNA sequence: TGTGCCATCAGTGGCTGGGACTCACCAAGCTACGAGCAGTACTTC. This translates into CAISGWDSPSYEQYF.

The chain has TRBV7-9 and TRBJ2-1, with TRBD2 identical over 7 bases. The germline V gene encodes CDR1 SEHNR and CDR2 FQNEAQ (reference sequence). V shed 4 bases, J shed 1 base, and the junction held 4 bases outside the gene matches. CDR3 size: 15 residues. The CDR3 nucleotides read TGTGCCAGCAGCTCTATTAGCGGGTCCTACAATGAGCAGTTCTTC. Translating it yields CASSSISGSYNEQFF.

The rearrangement uses TRBV14 and TRBJ1-4; D uncertain. From germline, CDR1 is SGHDN and CDR2 FVKESK. CDR3 length: 17 residues. Trimming removed 2 bases at V and 3 bases at J, with 16 bases between. The CDR3 bases are TGTGCCAGCAGCCAAAGCCCCTGGGTAGGGTCTAATGAAAAACTGTTTTTT. Translating it yields CASSQSPWVGSNEKLFF.

This chain uses TRBV5-5 with TRBJ1-5; D may be TRBD1 (5 bases). The CDR3 is 17 residues long. V shed 4 bases and J shed 2 bases, with 19 bases lying between them. Germline V CDR1 and CDR2: SGHKS, YYEKEE (reference sequence). CDR3 sequence reads: CASSPGTLSDGNQPQHF. The CDR3, as DNA: TGTGCCAGCAGCCCGGGGACCCTCTCCGACGGCAATCAGCCCCAGCATTTT.

The V call is TRBV6-6, the J call TRBJ2-2; 8 bases align to TRBD1. Trimming removed 2 bases from V and 4 bases from J; junction bases left unmatched: 3. The CDR3 spans 15 residues. Germline assignment: CDR1 MNHNY and CDR2 SVGAGI (reference sequence). The DNA for the CDR3 is TGTGCCAGCAGTTACGGGACAGGTATCACCGGGGAGCTGTTTTTT. Its translation: CASSYGTGITGELFF.

V and J are TRBV11-2 and TRBJ1-1; no definite D call. The germline V and J ends were trimmed by 3 bases and 0 bases, with 11 bases remaining between them. Germline CDR1 is SGHAT and CDR2 is FQNNGV. This CDR3 contains 15 residues. The DNA for the CDR3 is TGTGCCAGCAGCTTGAGTCAAAAAATGAACACTGAAGCTTTCTTT. Translation: CASSLSQKMNTEAFF.

Note on this clone: Other DNA sequences within the sample encode an identical CDR3. V is TRBV11-2 and J is TRBJ2-2; D uncertain. Germline assignment: CDR1 SGHAT and CDR2 FQNNGV. V gave up 3 bases and J gave up 3 bases, with 2 bases separating them. CDR3 length equals 12 residues. The CDR3 here is CASSFDTGELFF. As DNA, the CDR3 is TGTGCCAGCAGCTTTGACACCGGGGAGCTGTTTTTT. Supplemented by reference TRBV11-2 and TRBJ2-2, the full variable domain reads EAGVAQSPRYKIIEKRQSVAFWCNPISGHATLYWYQQILGQGPKLLIQFQNNGVVDDSQLPKDRFSAERLKGVDSTLKIQPAKLEDSAVYLCASSFDTGELFFGEGSRLTVL.

The rearrangement uses TRBV29-1 and TRBJ2-1, with 10 bases matching TRBD2. Germline V gene lookup returns CDR1 SQVTM and CDR2 ANQGSEA. Trimming removed 1 base from V and 7 bases from J; junction bases left unmatched: 7. The CDR3 is made up of 15 amino acids. CDR3: CSVEGSGTSENEQFF. CDR3 nucleotide sequence: TGCAGCGTTGAAGGATCCGGGACTAGCGAAAATGAGCAGTTCTTC.

About this clone: Different DNA sequences within this sample yield the same CDR3. The chain combines TRBV29-1 with TRBJ2-7, with D unclear. CDR3 length equals 12 residues. Between the trimmed V and J ends, which lost 0 bases and 5 bases, there was a span of 8 bases. Germline assignment: CDR1 SQVTM and CDR2 ANQGSEA. This CDR3 is CSVEDLSDEQYF. The CDR3 region has the DNA TGCAGCGTTGAAGATCTGTCGGACGAGCAGTACTTC.

The J gene is TRBJ1-5, the V gene TRBV21-1; no check of the table's D call, TRBD1, against the DNA was made. TRBV21-1 is a recognized pseudogene. The CDR3 is 16 residues long. CDR3 bases: TGTGCCAGCACCCCGGACAGGGGGCGAGGCAATCAGCCCCAGCATTTT. This codes for CASTPDRGRGNQPQHF.